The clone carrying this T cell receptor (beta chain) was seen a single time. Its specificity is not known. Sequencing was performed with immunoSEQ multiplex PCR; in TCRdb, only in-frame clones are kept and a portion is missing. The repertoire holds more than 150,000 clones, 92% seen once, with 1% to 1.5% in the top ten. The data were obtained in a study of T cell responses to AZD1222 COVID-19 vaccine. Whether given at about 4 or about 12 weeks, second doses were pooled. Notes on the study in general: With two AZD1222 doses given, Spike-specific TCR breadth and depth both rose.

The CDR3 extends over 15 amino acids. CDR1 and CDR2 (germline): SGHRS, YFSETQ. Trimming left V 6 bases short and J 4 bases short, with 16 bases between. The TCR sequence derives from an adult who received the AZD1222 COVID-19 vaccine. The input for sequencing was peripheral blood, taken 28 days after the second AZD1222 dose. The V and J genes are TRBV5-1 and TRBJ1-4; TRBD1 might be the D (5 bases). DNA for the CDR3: TGCGCCAGCACTAGTGGGGGACTTAATAATGAAAAACTGTTTTTT. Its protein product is CASTSGGLNNEKLFF.